This is a list of T cell receptor beta chains from one sample in a study of blood T cell repertoires in COVID-19. Assay: immunoSEQ multiplex PCR; the TCRdb copy retains only in-frame clones and omits some. The sample carries 150,000 or so clones, 70% to 90% recorded once. Sequenced material: peripheral blood. Receptors originate from a woman aged 45-60 years with COVID-19, enrolled during active disease. Both conserved end residues are part of each CDR3.

V: TRBV4-2; CDR3: CASSQERQGLGGYTF
V: TRBV4-2; CDR3: CASSQVDLQSSPLHF
V: TRBV6-1; CDR3: CASSETGSTGYTF
V: TRBV4-1; CDR3: CASSQDPGQVGKEKLFF
V: TRBV10-3; CDR3: CAIRGVTGELFF
V: TRBV29-1; CDR3: CSVEGQGIGGYTF
V: TRBV5-5; CDR3: CASSWMDRGPYEQYF
V: TRBV6-4; CDR3: CASSTGTGFGYTF
V: TRBV5-1; CDR3: CASSLETGGNTEAFF
V: TRBV6-4; CDR3: CASSPGQGDSGANVLTF
V: TRBV6-5; CDR3: CAIRGQGLNEQFF
V: TRBV5-4; CDR3: CASSLELATDTQYF
V: TRBV10-3; CDR3: CAISNREGYEQYF
V: TRBV6-5; CDR3: CASSYSTGPSYEQYF
V: TRBV6-5; CDR3: CASTRGGPDQPQHF
V: TRBV11-2; CDR3: CASSLHLAGGPYQETQYF
V: TRBV24-1; CDR3: CATSDWDSSGANVLTF
V: TRBV14; CDR3: CASKTTRGTFNQPQHF
V: TRBV30; CDR3: CAWSWGGNTEAFF
V: TRBV30; CDR3: CAWSVKGGNQPQHF
V: TRBV28; CDR3: CASSLGREGGTEAFF
V: TRBV7-3; CDR3: CASSLSSLDTQYF
V: TRBV4-3; CDR3: CASSQDSPETNTGELFF
V: TRBV29-1; CDR3: CSVTPPGQGDEQYF
V: TRBV6-5; CDR3: CASKGQGENQPQHF
V: TRBV28; CDR3: CASSPLAGGLYNEQFF
V: TRBV11-1; CDR3: CASSFPGGEGYTF
V: TRBV27; CDR3: CASREGGQETQYF
V: TRBV5-4; CDR3: CASSQQGPTNEKLFF
V: TRBV4-1; CDR3: CASSQVDRDYTEAFF
V: TRBV11-3; CDR3: CASSARGREQYF
V: TRBV7-2; CDR3: CASSLGVLAGGFSIYEQYF
V: TRBV27; CDR3: CASRTLTDTQYF
V: TRBV19; CDR3: CASRGTSGVHEQYF
V: TRBV5-1; CDR3: CASSWGGAGSEQYF
V: TRBV9; CDR3: CASSVVASGTDTQYF
V: TRBV30; CDR3: CGRSSGANVLTF
V: TRBV11-3; CDR3: CASSGGENTGELFF
V: TRBV28; CDR3: CASNSWDRVNQPQHF
V: TRBV30; CDR3: CAWNPQAGAHYEQYF
V: TRBV3-1/TRBV3-2; CDR3: CASSFGTGFNEQYF
V: TRBV7-6; CDR3: CASSLLAGTGVSPLHF
V: TRBV3-1/TRBV3-2; CDR3: CASSQEGQLISYEQYF
V: TRBV3-1/TRBV3-2; CDR3: CASSWSGEQFF
V: TRBV7-9; CDR3: CASSLALKSGGRNQPQHF
V: TRBV10-2; CDR3: CASSALAGVTDTQYF